The 30 T cell receptor beta chains presented below share a single source sample, sequenced in a study of T cells in tumors and immune-related adverse events. Sequencing was performed with immunoSEQ multiplex PCR; in TCRdb, only in-frame clones are kept and a portion is missing. The table lists 20,000 to 25,000 clones, 85% to 95% of them singletons. The sequences come from lymph node tissue, collected from a patient treated with anti-PD-1 therapy. Every receptor here comes from a female donor with metastatic renal cell carcinoma.

The chain recombines TRBV2 with TRBJ2-1, with 9 bases matching TRBD2. J gave up 7 bases and V 5 bases, and 18 bases lay outside the gene matches. Germline CDR1 reads SNHLY; CDR2 reads FYNNEI. CDR3 length equals 18 residues. DNA for the CDR3: TGTGCCAGCAGTTTAAGTATTAGCGGGAGCTCGTTGGGTAATGAGCAGTTCTTC. Encoded protein: CASSLSISGSSLGNEQFF.

Concerning this clone: Sequence at one end of the junction differs from germline and may be a read error. The chain combines TRBV15 with TRBJ2-1; tentative D call: TRBD1 (6 bases). The CDR3 is made up of 13 amino acids. CDR1 is LNHNV and CDR2 is YYDKDF in the germline V gene (reference sequence). The CDR3 sequence is CATSRDLTGERFF. DNA of the CDR3: TGTGCCACCAGCAGAGATTTGACAGGAGAGCGGTTCTTC.

The rearrangement joins TRBV15 to TRBJ2-2; tentative D call: TRBD1 (6 bases). The CDR3 runs 17 residues. The germline CDR1 and CDR2 sequences are LNHNV and YYDKDF (reference sequence). V lost 0 bases and J lost 3, with 14 bases in between. The CDR3, as DNA: TGTGCCACCAGCAGAGATCCCCGGCAGGGGTACACCGGGGAGCTGTTTTTT. Its protein product is CATSRDPRQGYTGELFF.

V usage is TRBV6-1 and J usage is TRBJ1-4; D unresolved. Trimming stripped 3 bases from V and 2 bases from J, with 16 bases between. The CDR3 contains 17 residues. From germline, CDR1 is MNHNS and CDR2 SASEGT. CDR3 in amino acids: CASSDPWTAITNEKLFF. Written as DNA, the CDR3 is TGTGCCAGCAGTGACCCTTGGACGGCGATCACTAATGAAAAACTGTTTTTT.

The chain carries TRBV7-2 and TRBJ2-6; 9 bases line up with TRBD1. This CDR3 contains 18 residues. Germline assignment: CDR1 SGHTA and CDR2 FQGNSA. V shed 2 bases and J 1 base; nucleotides not matched to a gene: 6. CDR3 nucleotide sequence: TGTGCCAGCAGCTTATCGGGACAGGGATTATCTGGGGCCAACGTCCTGACTTTC. Translating gives CASSLSGQGLSGANVLTF.

The rearrangement joins TRBV18 to TRBJ1-5; 8 nucleotides agree with TRBD1. V shed 3 bases and J 5 bases; nucleotides not matched to a gene: 6. The CDR3 is 15 residues long. CDR1 and CDR2 (germline): KGHSH, LQKENI. This CDR3 reads CASSPDRGRDQPQHF. CDR3 DNA: TGTGCCAGCTCACCTGACAGGGGTCGGGATCAGCCCCAGCATTTT.

V gene TRBV6-1 combines with J gene TRBJ1-2, with D hard to call. The V end was cut by 4 bases, the J end by 13 bases, with 16 bases between. Germline V gene lookup returns CDR1 MNHNS and CDR2 SASEGT. This CDR3 region has 12 residues. The CDR3 DNA follows: TGTGCCAGCAGTGGAGGAAGTCGCCGGGTCACCTTC. Translated: CASSGGSRRVTF.

The V and J genes are TRBV10-1 and TRBJ2-1; 7 bases agree with TRBD1. The V gene end was trimmed by 5 bases and the J gene end by 5 bases; junction bases not matched to a gene: 3. The CDR3 consists of 13 residues. Per the germline V gene, CDR1 is WNHNN and CDR2 is SYGVQD (reference sequence). The CDR3 spells CASSRTGDNEQFF. Here the CDR3 DNA reads TGCGCCAGCAGTCGGACAGGTGACAATGAGCAGTTCTTC.

The chain is built from TRBV4-1 and TRBJ2-3; 7 bases agree with TRBD1. Trimming at V came to 3 bases and at J to 6 bases, leaving 9 bases not matched to a gene. The CDR3 length is 15 residues. The germline V gene encodes CDR1 MGHRA and CDR2 YSYEKL. This CDR3 reads CASSHLDRPLDTQYF. The DNA of the CDR3 is TGCGCCAGCAGCCACCTGGACAGGCCTCTTGATACGCAGTATTTT.

The chain joins TRBV6-5 to TRBJ2-7; TRBD2 might be the D (6 bases). CDR1 and CDR2 from the germline V gene are MNHEY and SVGAGI. Trimming took off 4 bases at V and 2 bases at J, with 12 bases between the two ends. The CDR3 sequence is 14 residues long. CDR3: CASSLFRLAYEQYF. The CDR3 nucleotides are TGTGCCAGCAGTTTATTTCGACTAGCCTACGAGCAGTACTTC.

The V gene is TRBV27, the J gene TRBJ1-1; 12 bases map to TRBD1. V shed 6 bases, J shed 2 bases, and the junction held 7 bases outside the gene matches. Per germline, CDR1 MNHEY and CDR2 SMNVEV (reference sequence). CDR3 length equals 16 residues. CDR3 nucleotide sequence: TGTGCCAGCAGGCGTGCCGGGACAGGGGGCAACACTGAAGCTTTCTTT. This encodes CASRRAGTGGNTEAFF.

The chain has TRBV30 and TRBJ1-1; D is uncertain. Between the trimmed V and J ends, which lost 6 bases and 1 base, there was a span of 15 bases. The CDR3 covers 14 residues. The germline V gene encodes CDR1 GTSNPN and CDR2 SVGIG (reference sequence). The CDR3 region has the DNA TGTGCCTGTTCTCTCCCTCGAAGGAACACTGAAGCTTTCTTT. Amino acid sequence: CACSLPRRNTEAFF.

This sequence joins TRBV6-5 and TRBJ1-2; 9 positions match TRBD1. The CDR3 runs to 14 residues. CDR1 and CDR2 (germline): MNHEY, SVGAGI. The V gene end was trimmed by 6 bases and the J gene end by 0 bases; junction bases not matched to a gene: 2. Here the CDR3 DNA reads TGTGCCAGCAGGGGGACAGGGACTAACTATGGCTACACCTTC. The encoded protein is CASRGTGTNYGYTF.

This clone has more than one count but fewer than ten. The chain links TRBV6-4 to TRBJ1-1, with D uncertain. Germline CDR1 reads MRHNA; CDR2 reads SNTAGT. V lost 2 bases and J lost 0, with 10 bases in between. This CDR3 spans 15 amino acids. CDR3: CASSDTPQMNTEAFF. The CDR3 nucleotides read TGTGCCAGCAGTGACACCCCACAGATGAACACTGAAGCTTTCTTT.

The chain links TRBV12-5 to TRBJ1-2; no firm D call. Germline loops: CDR1 LGHNT, CDR2 FRNRAP. Trimming shortened V by 0 bases and J by 4 bases, and 12 bases separated the two germline ends. This CDR3 is 15 amino acids long. CDR3 DNA: TGTGCTAGTGGTTTGGTTGCCGCAGCGCTCTATGGCTACACCTTC. It codes for CASGLVAAALYGYTF.

The chain recombines TRBV19 with TRBJ2-7; no firm D call. Germline V lookup: CDR1 LNHDA, CDR2 SQIVND (reference sequence). This CDR3 comprises 14 residues. Trimming cost V 6 bases and J 1 base, with 13 bases left between them. Here the CDR3 reads CASSPRGRSYEQYF. The DNA for the CDR3 is TGTGCCAGTAGCCCCCGCGGAAGATCCTACGAGCAGTACTTC.

The chain recombines TRBV7-2 with TRBJ2-3; D may be TRBD1 (5 bases). The V end lost 2 bases, the J end lost 3 bases, and 12 bases lay between the germline ends. The CDR3 covers 15 residues. CDR1 is SGHTA and CDR2 is FQGNSA in the germline V gene. CDR3 coding DNA: TGTGCCAGCAGCTTAAACTTAAAGGGGACAGATACGCAGTATTTT. Translating gives CASSLNLKGTDTQYF.

J is TRBJ1-4 and V is TRBV18, with D maybe TRBD1 (5 bases). The CDR3 is 16 amino acids. V was clipped by 4 bases and J by 0 bases, with 12 bases between them. The germline V gene has CDR1 KGHSH and CDR2 LQKENI. DNA for the CDR3: TGTGCCAGCTCACTCAGACAGAGTACAACTAATGAAAAACTGTTTTTT. Protein sequence: CASSLRQSTTNEKLFF.

The chain uses TRBV7-6 and TRBJ2-5; D remains unclear. CDR3 length: 15 residues. Germline CDR1 SGHVS, CDR2 FNYEAQ. Trimming removed 5 bases at V and 2 bases at J, with 15 bases between. This CDR3 is CASSSERRRQETQYF. CDR3 bases: TGTGCCAGCAGCAGCGAACGGCGGCGGCAAGAGACCCAGTACTTC. The full variable domain, with the rest looked up from reference TRBV7-6 and TRBJ2-5, is GAGVSQSPRYKVTKRGQDVALRCDPISGHVSLYWYRQALGQGPEFLTYFNYEAQQDKSGLPNDRFSAERPEGSISTLTIQRTEQRDSAMYRCASSSERRRQETQYFGPGTRLLVL.

The chain has TRBV21-1 and TRBJ2-3. TRBV21-1 is labeled a pseudogene. The CDR3 length is 15 residues. CDR3 region: CASIPPPSSTDTQYF. The CDR3 nucleotides are TGTGCCAGCATTCCTCCTCCATCTAGCACAGATACGCAGTATTTT.

This chain joins TRBV4-2 and TRBJ2-3; the D gene is possibly TRBD1 (5 bases). This CDR3 has 15 amino acids. V lost 4 bases to trimming and J lost 0 bases, with 11 bases between them. Germline CDR1 and CDR2: LGHNA and YNFKEQ. CDR3: CASSLMGPSTDTQYF. CDR3 sequence (DNA): TGTGCCAGCAGCCTCATGGGGCCTAGCACAGATACGCAGTATTTT.

This clone has a handful of counts. The chain links TRBV6-5 to TRBJ2-2; D gene uncertain. Trimming cost V 8 bases and J 0 bases, with 13 bases left between them. Germline assignment: CDR1 MNHEY and CDR2 SVGAGI. The CDR3 spans 15 residues. CDR3 region: CASYSGPTNTGELFF. In DNA form, the CDR3 reads TGTGCCAGCTACTCCGGCCCTACGAACACCGGGGAGCTGTTTTTT.

CDR3 nucleotides: TGCGCCAGCAGCTTGGGGGACAGGAACTATGGCTACACCTTC. Its translation: CASSLGDRNYGYTF. This sequence joins TRBV5-1 and TRBJ1-2; 8 bases match TRBD1. CDR1 SGHRS and CDR2 YFSETQ come from the germline V gene. The junction had 0 bases not matched to a gene; V was cut back by 0 bases and J by 2 bases. The length of the CDR3 is 14 residues.

The chain couples TRBV28 to TRBJ2-3; possibly TRBD1 for D (6 bases). V gave up 7 bases and J gave up 2 bases, with 19 bases separating them. Germline lookup yields CDR1 MDHEN and CDR2 SYDVKM. CDR3 size: 16 residues. The CDR3 bases are TGTGCCAGCATCCTACGACAGGAGGATTCCACAGATACGCAGTATTTT. This encodes CASILRQEDSTDTQYF. Full variable domain (remainder filled in from reference TRBV28 and TRBJ2-3): DVKVTQSSRYLVKRTGEKVFLECVQDMDHENMFWYRQDPGLGLRLIYFSYDVKMKEKGDIPEGYSVSREKKERFSLILESASTNQTSMYLCASILRQEDSTDTQYFGPGTRLTVL.

V usage is TRBV30 and J usage is TRBJ2-1, with 14 bases matching TRBD2. The length of the CDR3 is 18 residues. The germline gives CDR1 GTSNPN, CDR2 SVGIG (reference sequence). V lost 4 bases and J lost 0; bases outside the gene matches: 8. The CDR3 is CAWTPGTSGSVSYNEQFF. CDR3 DNA: TGTGCCTGGACTCCCGGGACTAGCGGGAGCGTCTCCTACAATGAGCAGTTCTTC.

This sequence joins TRBV28 and TRBJ2-7, with D hard to call. V dropped 2 bases and J dropped 4 bases, with 3 bases sitting between them. This CDR3 is built from 11 residues. The V gene's germline CDR1 is MDHEN and CDR2 SYDVKM. In DNA, the CDR3 is TGTGCCAGCAGTTTAGGGTACGAGCAGTACTTC. Translated, it gives CASSLGYEQYF.

V is TRBV7-2 and J is TRBJ2-3; 10 nucleotides match TRBD1. The J segment lost 5 bases and the V segment lost 5 bases, leaving 7 bases of the junction unmatched. The CDR3 loop spans 15 amino acids. Germline CDR1 is SGHTA and CDR2 is FQGNSA. For the CDR3, the DNA is TGTGCCAGCAGCCCTCGGGACAGGGGAGAAGATACGCAGTATTTT. This sequence encodes CASSPRDRGEDTQYF.

The V call is TRBV5-1, the J call TRBJ2-5, with 10 bases identical to TRBD2. Trimming at V came to 6 bases and at J to 2 bases, leaving 7 bases not matched to a gene. This CDR3 is built from 15 residues. Germline CDR1 SGHRS, CDR2 YFSETQ. The CDR3 is CASTISGRRQETQYF. The CDR3 DNA follows: TGCGCCAGCACCATTAGCGGGAGGAGACAAGAGACCCAGTACTTC. The whole variable domain, remainder taken from reference TRBV5-1 and TRBJ2-5, is KAGVTQTPRYLIKTRGQQVTLSCSPISGHRSVSWYQQTPGQGLQFLFEYFSETQRNKGNFPGRFSGRQFSNSRSEMNVSTLELGDSALYLCASTISGRRQETQYFGPGTRLLVL.

The J gene is TRBJ2-3, the V gene TRBV15, with 9 bases matching TRBD1. The CDR3 is made up of 18 amino acids. V was clipped by 2 bases and J by 6 bases; unmatched bases: 15. The germline CDR1 and CDR2 sequences are LNHNV and YYDKDF (reference sequence). CDR3 nucleotides: TGTGCCACCAGCAGAACTCTCCCGGGACAGGGAATTTGGGATACGCAGTATTTT. This encodes CATSRTLPGQGIWDTQYF.

The V call is TRBV19, the J call TRBJ2-3, with 11 bases lining up with TRBD2. Germline CDR1 reads LNHDA; CDR2 reads SQIVND (reference sequence). Unmatched junction bases numbered 3, after V lost 0 bases and J lost 1 base. This CDR3 contains 17 residues. The CDR3 DNA sequence: TGTGCCAGTAGTATAGATACTAGCGGGGGAGGCACAGATACGCAGTATTTT. It specifies CASSIDTSGGGTDTQYF.